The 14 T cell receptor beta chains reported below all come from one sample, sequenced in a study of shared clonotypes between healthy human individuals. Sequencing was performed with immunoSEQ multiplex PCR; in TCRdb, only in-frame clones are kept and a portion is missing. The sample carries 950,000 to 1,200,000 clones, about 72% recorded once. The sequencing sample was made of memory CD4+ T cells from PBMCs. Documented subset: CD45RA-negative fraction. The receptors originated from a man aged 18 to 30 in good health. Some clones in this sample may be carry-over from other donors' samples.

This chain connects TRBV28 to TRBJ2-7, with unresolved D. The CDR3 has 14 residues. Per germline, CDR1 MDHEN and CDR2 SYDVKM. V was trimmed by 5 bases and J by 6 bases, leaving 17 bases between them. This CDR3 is CASSPLRAWLEQYF. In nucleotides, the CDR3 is TGTGCCAGCAGTCCTCTCCGGGCCTGGCTCGAGCAGTACTTC. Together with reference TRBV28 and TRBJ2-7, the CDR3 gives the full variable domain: DVKVTQSSRYLVKRTGEKVFLECVQDMDHENMFWYRQDPGLGLRLIYFSYDVKMKEKGDIPEGYSVSREKKERFSLILESASTNQTSMYLCASSPLRAWLEQYFGPGTRLTVT.

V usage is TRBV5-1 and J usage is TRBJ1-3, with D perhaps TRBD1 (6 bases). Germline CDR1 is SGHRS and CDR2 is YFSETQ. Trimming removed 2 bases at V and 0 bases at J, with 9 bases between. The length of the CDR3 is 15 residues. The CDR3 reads CASSFRGTSGNTIYF. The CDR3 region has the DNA TGCGCCAGCAGCTTCAGGGGAACCTCTGGAAACACCATATATTTT.

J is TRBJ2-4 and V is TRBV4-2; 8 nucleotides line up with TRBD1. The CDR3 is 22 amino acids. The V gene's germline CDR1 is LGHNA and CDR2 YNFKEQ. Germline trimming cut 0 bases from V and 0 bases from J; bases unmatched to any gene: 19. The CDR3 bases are TGTGCCAGCAGCCAAGATCACACCAGGACAGGGATTGTACTTCTAGCCAAAAACATTCAGTACTTC. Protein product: CASSQDHTRTGIVLLAKNIQYF.

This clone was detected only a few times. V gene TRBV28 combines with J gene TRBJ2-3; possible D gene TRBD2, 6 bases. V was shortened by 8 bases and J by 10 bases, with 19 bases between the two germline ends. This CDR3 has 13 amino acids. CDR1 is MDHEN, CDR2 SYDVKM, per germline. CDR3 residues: CASLRDQTQAQYF. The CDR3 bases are TGTGCCAGCCTGCGGGACCAAACACAGGCGCAGTATTTT.

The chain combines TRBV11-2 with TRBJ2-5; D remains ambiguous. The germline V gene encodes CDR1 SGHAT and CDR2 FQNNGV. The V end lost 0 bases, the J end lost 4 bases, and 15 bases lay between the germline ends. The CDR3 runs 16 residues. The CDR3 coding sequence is TGTGCCAGCAGCTTAGATTCCGTTTTGTGGGGAGAGACCCAGTACTTC. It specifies CASSLDSVLWGETQYF.

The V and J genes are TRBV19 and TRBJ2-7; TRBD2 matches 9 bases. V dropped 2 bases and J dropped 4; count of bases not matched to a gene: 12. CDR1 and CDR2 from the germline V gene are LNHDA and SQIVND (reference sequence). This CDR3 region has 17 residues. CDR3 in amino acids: CASSIRLAGTWAYEQYF. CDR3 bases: TGTGCCAGTAGTATACGGCTAGCGGGGACTTGGGCATACGAGCAGTACTTC.

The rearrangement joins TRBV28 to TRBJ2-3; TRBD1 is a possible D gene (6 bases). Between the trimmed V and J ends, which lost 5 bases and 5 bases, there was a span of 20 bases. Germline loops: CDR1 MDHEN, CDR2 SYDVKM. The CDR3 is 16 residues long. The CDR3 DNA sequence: TGTGCCAGCAGTCCCTGGGTATCAGGGGCCGGAGATACGCAGTATTTT. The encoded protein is CASSPWVSGAGDTQYF.

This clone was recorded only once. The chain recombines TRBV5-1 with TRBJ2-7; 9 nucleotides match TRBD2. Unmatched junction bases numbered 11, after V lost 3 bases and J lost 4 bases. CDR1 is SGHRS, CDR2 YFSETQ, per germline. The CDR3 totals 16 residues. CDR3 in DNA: TGCGCCAGCAGCTCCGGGGACAGAACTAGCGGGTACGAGCAGTACTTC. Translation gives CASSSGDRTSGYEQYF. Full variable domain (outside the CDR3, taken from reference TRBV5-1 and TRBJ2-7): KAGVTQTPRYLIKTRGQQVTLSCSPISGHRSVSWYQQTPGQGLQFLFEYFSETQRNKGNFPGRFSGRQFSNSRSEMNVSTLELGDSALYLCASSSGDRTSGYEQYFGPGTRLTVT.

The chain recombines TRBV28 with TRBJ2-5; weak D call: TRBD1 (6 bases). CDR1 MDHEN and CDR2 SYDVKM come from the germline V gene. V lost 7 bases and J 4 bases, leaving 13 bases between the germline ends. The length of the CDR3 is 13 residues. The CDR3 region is CASKAGTTETQYF. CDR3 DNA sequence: TGTGCCAGCAAGGCCGGGACAACAGAGACCCAGTACTTC.

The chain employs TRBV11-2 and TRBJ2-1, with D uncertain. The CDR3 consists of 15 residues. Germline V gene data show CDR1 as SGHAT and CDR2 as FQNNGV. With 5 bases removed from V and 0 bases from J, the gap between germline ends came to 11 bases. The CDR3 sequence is CASSLTSRSYNEQFF. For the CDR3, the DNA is TGTGCCAGCAGCCTAACTTCCCGCTCCTACAATGAGCAGTTCTTC.

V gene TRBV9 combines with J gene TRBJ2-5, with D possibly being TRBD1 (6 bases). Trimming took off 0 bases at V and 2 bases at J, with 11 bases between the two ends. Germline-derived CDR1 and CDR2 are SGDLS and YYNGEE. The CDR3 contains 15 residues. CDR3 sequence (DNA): TGTGCCAGCAGCGTAGCTGTCGGACAGCAAGAGACCCAGTACTTC. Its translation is CASSVAVGQQETQYF.

The CDR3 spells CASIKPRDREMKSPYEQYF. The CDR3, as DNA: TGTGCCAGCATCAAACCCCGCGACAGGGAAATGAAAAGCCCCTACGAGCAGTACTTC. The chain recombines TRBV21-1 with TRBJ2-7; no DNA check was done on the table's D call, TRBD1. TRBV21-1 corresponds to a pseudogene. This CDR3 comprises 19 residues.

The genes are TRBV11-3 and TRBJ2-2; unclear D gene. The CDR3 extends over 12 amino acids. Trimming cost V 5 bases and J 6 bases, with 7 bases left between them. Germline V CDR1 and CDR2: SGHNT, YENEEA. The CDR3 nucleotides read TGTGCCAGCAGCCAGGACGCCGGGGAGCTGTTTTTT. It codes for CASSQDAGELFF.

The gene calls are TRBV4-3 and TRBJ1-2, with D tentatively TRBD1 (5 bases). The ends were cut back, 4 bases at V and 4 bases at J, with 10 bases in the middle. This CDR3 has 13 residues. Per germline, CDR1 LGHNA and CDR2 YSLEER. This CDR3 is CASSRGAFYGYTF. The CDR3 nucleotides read TGCGCCAGCAGCCGCGGGGCCTTCTATGGCTACACCTTC.